Each of the 5 T cell receptor beta chains below was sequenced from the same sample in a study of T cell clones after liver transplantation (dated by TCRdb to between 2018 and 2021). Libraries were constructed by the immunoSEQ multiplex PCR assay. TCRdb mirrors the immuneACCESS table, restricted to in-frame sequences. Some clones are absent from its copies; in checked studies, under half trace to an unresolved V gene, and the reason for the others is unknown. This sample lists more than 20,000 clones; about four fifths were detected once. The ten largest clones represent around 35% of the sample. Source: CD8+ T cells from blood, taken around 54 months after liver transplant. All receptors derive from a human patient who received a liver transplant. After a transplant, some T cells may be the graft donor's own cells.

This sequence joins TRBV27 and TRBJ1-1; possible D gene TRBD1, 5 bases. CDR1 is MNHEY and CDR2 is SMNVEV in the germline V gene (reference sequence). This CDR3 spans 15 amino acids. With 5 bases removed from V and 1 base from J, the gap between germline ends came to 14 bases. CDR3 sequence: CASSRNGGRNTEAFF. The DNA of the CDR3 is TGTGCCAGCAGTAGAAATGGGGGAAGGAACACTGAAGCTTTCTTT.

This chain uses TRBV5-1 with TRBJ2-7; 7 positions match TRBD1. The CDR3 is 15 residues long. Trimming at V came to 2 bases and at J to 0 bases, leaving 5 bases not matched to a gene. Germline V gives CDR1 SGHRS, CDR2 YFSETQ. The CDR3: CASSLGQGVSYEQYF. The CDR3 DNA is TGCGCCAGCAGCTTAGGGCAGGGGGTCTCCTACGAGCAGTACTTC. The variable domain in full, completed from reference TRBV5-1 and TRBJ2-7, reads KAGVTQTPRYLIKTRGQQVTLSCSPISGHRSVSWYQQTPGQGLQFLFEYFSETQRNKGNFPGRFSGRQFSNSRSEMNVSTLELGDSALYLCASSLGQGVSYEQYFGPGTRLTVT.

The chain uses TRBV19 and TRBJ2-7; D possibly corresponds to TRBD1 (5 bases). Trimming took off 3 bases at V and 1 base at J, with 7 bases between the two ends. CDR3 length equals 13 residues. Germline V gives CDR1 LNHDA, CDR2 SQIVND (reference sequence). The DNA for the CDR3 is TGTGCCAGTAGTATGGGGCTTTCCTACGAGCAGTACTTC. It translates to CASSMGLSYEQYF.

Here the CDR3 DNA reads TGTGCCACCAGCGAAAGACAGATGATGAACACTGAAGCTTTCTTT. Protein product: CATSERQMMNTEAFF. The gene calls are TRBV15 and TRBJ1-1; tentative D call: TRBD1 (5 bases). CDR3 length equals 15 residues. With 5 bases removed from V and 0 bases from J, the gap between germline ends came to 13 bases. Germline CDR1 and CDR2: LNHNV and YYDKDF (reference sequence).

CDR3 loop: CASSRSGTGLNNEQFF. The CDR3 DNA follows: TGTGCCAGCAGCCGCTCCGGGACAGGGCTAAACAATGAGCAGTTCTTC. The V and J genes are TRBV7-6 and TRBJ2-1; TRBD1 agrees at 9 bases. The CDR3 consists of 16 residues. Germline values: CDR1 SGHVS, CDR2 FNYEAQ. After removal of 5 bases from V and 5 bases from J, the junction contained 10 bases not matched to a gene.